A selection of T cell receptor beta chains follows, all from one sample in a study of blood T cell repertoires in COVID-19. Clones were read by immunoSEQ multiplex PCR, and TCRdb kept only the in-frame ones, dropping some. Among about 220,000 clones listed, 82% were seen once. What was sequenced was PBMCs or T cells enriched from blood (not recorded which). These receptors all stem from a woman aged 55-69 years who had recovered from COVID-19. Each CDR3 is given with its conserved first and last residue. A D gene is named only where the DNA matches it firmly. Clone size is shown for a subset of rows, as once, few, many or a class of expanded clone.

>TRBJ2-3|TRBD1|TRBV5-5|NA
TGTGCCAGCAGCACCCTCTTCAACGACAGGGAGTATTTT
CASSTLFNDREYF
>TRBJ1-5|NA|TRBV7-2|NA
TGTGCCAGCAGTCCGGGGGGGGCGCAGCCCCAGCATTTT
CASSPGGAQPQHF
>TRBJ2-7|NA|TRBV4-2|NA
TGTGCCAGCAGCCAAGGAAGGGCTAGCTTTGCCTACGAGCAGTACTTC
CASSQGRASFAYEQYF
>TRBJ2-1|TRBD2|TRBV12-3/TRBV12-4|NA
TGTGCCAGCATACTAGCGGGGACCAATGAGCAGTTCTTC
CASILAGTNEQFF
>TRBJ2-7|NA|TRBV6-5|NA
TGTGCCAGCAGTTGGAAGGAAGGGAGACGCGAGCAGTACTTC
CASSWKEGRREQYF
>TRBJ2-5|TRBD1|TRBV7-8|NA
TGTGCCAGCAGCTCACTGGGACAGCAAGAGACCCAGTACTTC
CASSSLGQQETQYF
>TRBJ2-7|NA|TRBV6-5|NA
TGTGCCAGCAGTTACTCGAGTAGAACCTACGAGCAGTACTTC
CASSYSSRTYEQYF
>TRBJ2-5|TRBD2|TRBV7-2|NA
TGTGCCAGCAGCTTCTCTAGCGGGGGGGCCGAAGAGACCCAGTACTTC
CASSFSSGGAEETQYF
>TRBJ2-3|NA|TRBV10-3|NA
TGTGCCATCAGTGGCAGTCCCACAGATACGCAGTATTTT
CAISGSPTDTQYF
>TRBJ2-7|NA|TRBV18|NA
TGTGCCAGCTCTGAGACAGTATCGAGGTCCTACGAGCAGTACTTC
CASSETVSRSYEQYF
>TRBJ2-1|TRBD2|TRBV11-1|NA
TGTGCCAGCAGCTACCGGACTAGCGGCAACAATGAGCAGTTCTTC
CASSYRTSGNNEQFF
>TRBJ1-1|NA|TRBV12-5|few
TGTGCTAGTGGTTCCCCCCCGGTGAAAGCTTTCTTT
CASGSPPVKAFF
>TRBJ2-1|NA|TRBV3-1/TRBV3-2|NA
TGTGCCAGCAGCCTCCAGGGTTACGAGCAGTTCTTC
CASSLQGYEQFF
>TRBJ2-7|TRBD2|TRBV5-8|NA
TGTGCCAGCAGCGCTCCGTGGGGGCGGGAGGCCCCCTACGAGCAGTACTTC
CASSAPWGREAPYEQYF
>TRBJ2-7|TRBD1|TRBV3-1/TRBV3-2|NA
TGTGCCAGCAGCCGGGACAGTATAATCGAGCAGTACTTC
CASSRDSIIEQYF
>TRBJ2-7|NA|TRBV29-1|NA
TGCAGCGTAGCTATAACCAGGGGTGGGAGCTCCTACGAGCAGTACTTC
CSVAITRGGSSYEQYF
>TRBJ1-5|TRBD1|TRBV6-5|NA
TGTGCCAGCAGCCCCAGGGGGAATCAGCCCCAGCATTTT
CASSPRGNQPQHF
>TRBJ2-5|NA|TRBV6-5|NA
TGTGCCAGCAGTCCACCGGGGACTGTGGAGACCCAGTACTTC
CASSPPGTVETQYF
>TRBJ2-7|TRBD1|TRBV19|NA
TGTGCCAGTAGTATGATTGGGGGACAGGGGGTCGGCGAGCAGTACTTC
CASSMIGGQGVGEQYF
>TRBJ1-2|TRBD1|TRBV19|NA
TGTGCCAGTAGTAGTCAGACAGGGGACTATGGCTACACCTTC
CASSSQTGDYGYTF
>TRBJ1-3|NA|TRBV4-3|once
TGCGCCAGCAGCTCCTTCCTGGGGCCTAACTCTGGAAACACCATATATTTT
CASSSFLGPNSGNTIYF
>TRBJ1-5|TRBD1|TRBV19|NA
TGTGCCAGCACACAGGGGGCGGGACAGCCCCAGCATTTT
CASTQGAGQPQHF
>TRBJ2-1|NA|TRBV12-5|NA
TGTGCTAGTGGTTTGGACAACCGGGTAGGGTTCTTC
CASGLDNRVGFF
>TRBJ1-6|NA|TRBV9|NA
TGTGCCAGCAGCGAGGACAGTAATTCACCCCTCCACTTT
CASSEDSNSPLHF
>TRBJ2-7|TRBD1|TRBV2|NA
TGTGCCAGCAGTTCTTGTTCGGGACAGGTATGCGAGCAGTACTTC
CASSSCSGQVCEQYF
>TRBJ2-5|NA|TRBV12-5|NA
TGTGCTAGTGGTTTGGTACCAGGGGGGACCTTAGGGACCCAGTACTTC
CASGLVPGGTLGTQYF
>TRBJ1-6|TRBD1|TRBV3-1/TRBV3-2|NA
TGTGCCAGCAGCCAAACATCAGGGGGCGCAGGATCACCCCTCCACTTT
CASSQTSGGAGSPLHF
>TRBJ1-5|TRBD1|TRBV2|NA
TGTGCCAGCAGGAGGGGGGGAGGACAGGGACAGCCCCAGCATTTT
CASRRGGGQGQPQHF
>TRBJ2-1|TRBD2|TRBV6-5|NA
TGTGCCAGCAGTTACCCGGGACTAGCGGGAAGTGGGGAGCAGGTCTTC
CASSYPGLAGSGEQVF
>TRBJ1-3|NA|TRBV19|NA
TGTGCCAGTAGTATGAGAGCTGGAAACACCATATATTTT
CASSMRAGNTIYF
>TRBJ1-3|NA|TRBV19|NA
TGTGCCAGTAGTATACCAGGGATGACAAACACCATATATTTT
CASSIPGMTNTIYF
>TRBJ2-7|TRBD1|TRBV5-1|NA
TGCGCCAGCAGCAGCGGGACAGGGGGCGACGAGCAGTACTTC
CASSSGTGGDEQYF